This record looks at one T cell receptor beta chain sequence and its context. Its antigen is not identified. The data were taken from a study of CD8 T cells in ankylosing spondylitis. This CDR3 has 14 amino acids. Germline CDR1 and CDR2: MNHEY and SMNVEV (reference sequence). V trimming: 5 bases; J trimming: 2 bases; junction bases outside the gene matches: 6. With molecular barcodes, quantitative 5'-RACE was used to make the TCR beta libraries. Each CDR3 protein gets one entry after TCRdb re-called the 5' RACE reads with MiXCR. The data contain a few hundred thousand distinct CDR3 sequences, about 7% of them singletons. General observations from the study: It appeared that ankylosing spondylitis blood was characterized by a TCR beta motif of roughly 8 highly homologous variants. Reports of some motif variants in reactive arthritis synovial fluid and blood predate this one. The clones that were linked to disease were reported to be significantly enriched in matched synovial fluid samples from ankylosing spondylitis patients. In peripheral blood, disease-linked CD8+ clones occurred at relatively low frequencies.

Sequenced input: blood, either unsorted or a sorted T cell fraction (not recorded which). The chain recombines TRBV27 with TRBJ2-7; 7 bases are shared with TRBD1. The source is a male donor with ankylosing spondylitis. CDR3 sequence: CASSGQEGAYEQYF. The CDR3, as DNA: TGTGCCAGCAGTGGACAGGAAGGAGCCTACGAGCAGTACTTC.